This T cell receptor (beta chain) was obtained from a study of STAT5B mutations in CD4+ large granular lymphocyte leukemia. Study summary: Healthy donors showed HLA-associated enrichment of the CDR3 'QG' motif.

The V end was cut by 0 bases, the J end by 4 bases, with 7 bases between. Germline V lookup: CDR1 MNHEY, CDR2 SVGAGI. The CDR3 spans 14 residues. Points from the study as a whole: Higher CD4+ than CD8+ T-LGLL clonality might reflect small sample size. 8/27 top patient clones versus 2/35 control clones were TRBV06-family.

Buffy coats from healthy blood donors served as controls. The method was immunoSEQ multiplex PCR; TCRdb's version includes in-frame clones alone and lacks a portion of them. The sample lists approximately 30,000 clones; approximately 80% were seen once. This clone was detected only once. What it recognizes is unknown. The chain uses TRBV6-5 and TRBJ1-3; D is undetermined. Sequencing was carried out using CD4+ T cells from blood buffy coats. The clonotype was recovered from a human donor in good health. The DNA of the CDR3 is TGTGCCAGCAGTTACTCGATAGCGGGAAACACCATATATTTT. Its translation: CASSYSIAGNTIYF.